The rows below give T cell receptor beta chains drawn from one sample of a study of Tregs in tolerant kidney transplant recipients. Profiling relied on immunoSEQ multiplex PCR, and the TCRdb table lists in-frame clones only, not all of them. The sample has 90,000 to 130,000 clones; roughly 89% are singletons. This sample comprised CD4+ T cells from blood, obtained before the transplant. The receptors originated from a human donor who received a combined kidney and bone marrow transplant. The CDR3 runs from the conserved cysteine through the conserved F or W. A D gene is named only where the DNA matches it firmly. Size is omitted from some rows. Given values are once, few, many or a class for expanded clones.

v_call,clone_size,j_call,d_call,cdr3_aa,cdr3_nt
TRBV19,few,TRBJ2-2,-,CASSMQGRGTGELFF,TGTGCCAGTAGTATGCAGGGCCGCGGCACCGGGGAGCTGTTTTTT
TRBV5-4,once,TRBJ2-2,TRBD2,CASRTGLAGGPGELFF,TGTGCCAGCAGAACGGGACTAGCGGGGGGGCCCGGGGAGCTGTTTTTT
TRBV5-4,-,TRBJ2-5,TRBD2,CASSLERGRTETQYF,TGTGCCAGCAGCTTGGAGCGGGGGCGGACTGAGACCCAGTACTTC
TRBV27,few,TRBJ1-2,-,CASRRDFSGGYTF,TGTGCCAGCAGACGGGACTTTTCGGGTGGCTACACCTTC
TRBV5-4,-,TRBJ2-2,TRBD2,CASSPSTSGHTGELFF,TGTGCCAGCAGTCCTTCGACTAGCGGCCACACCGGGGAGCTGTTTTTT
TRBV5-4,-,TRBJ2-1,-,CASSSPGDNEQFF,TGTGCCAGCAGTTCGCCGGGGGACAATGAGCAGTTCTTC
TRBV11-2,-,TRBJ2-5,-,CASSLDSRGGETQYF,TGTGCCAGCAGCTTAGATAGTAGAGGTGGAGAGACCCAGTACTTC
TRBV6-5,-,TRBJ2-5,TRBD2,CASRWAGREGETQYF,TGTGCCAGCAGGTGGGCAGGGAGGGAAGGAGAGACCCAGTACTTC
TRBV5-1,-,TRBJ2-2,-,CASSLQGSGELFF,TGCGCCAGCAGCCTACAGGGATCCGGGGAGCTGTTTTTT
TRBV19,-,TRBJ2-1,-,CASSEGGDLNEQFF,TGTGCCAGTAGCGAAGGGGGAGATCTGAATGAGCAGTTCTTC
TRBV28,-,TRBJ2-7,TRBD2,CASRERGPTYEQYF,TGTGCCAGCAGGGAGCGGGGCCCTACCTACGAGCAGTACTTC
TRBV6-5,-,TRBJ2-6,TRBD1,CASGGTAGANVLTF,TGTGCCAGCGGTGGGACAGCTGGGGCCAACGTCCTGACTTTC
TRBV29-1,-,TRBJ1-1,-,CIVGGGGASTEAFF,TGCATCGTTGGCGGTGGGGGGGCTAGCACTGAAGCTTTCTTT
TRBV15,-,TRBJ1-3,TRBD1,CATSSRGQSGNTIYF,TGTGCCACCAGCAGCAGGGGGCAATCTGGAAACACCATATATTTT
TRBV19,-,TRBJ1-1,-,CASSGQATEAFF,TGTGCCAGTAGTGGGCAGGCCACTGAAGCTTTCTTT
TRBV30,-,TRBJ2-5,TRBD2,CAWRLGWGGQETQYF,TGTGCCTGGAGGCTCGGGTGGGGGGGCCAAGAGACCCAGTACTTC
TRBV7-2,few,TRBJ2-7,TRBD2,CASSLARGTSGVTQYF,TGTGCCAGCAGCTTAGCGCGGGGGACTAGCGGAGTTACGCAGTACTTC
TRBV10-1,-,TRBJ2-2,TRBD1,CATSNTGANTGELFF,TGCGCCACCTCAAATACAGGGGCGAACACCGGGGAGCTGTTTTTT
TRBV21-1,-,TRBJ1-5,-,CASSKVPGQGNQPQHF,TGTGCCAGCAGCAAAGTGCCGGGACAGGGTAATCAGCCCCAGCATTTT
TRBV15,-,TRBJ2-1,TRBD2,CATSEAGYEQFF,TGTGCCACCAGCGAAGCGGGATATGAGCAGTTCTTC
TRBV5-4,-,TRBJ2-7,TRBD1,CASSPTGGRYEQYF,TGTGCCAGCAGCCCGACAGGGGGCCGTTACGAGCAGTACTTC
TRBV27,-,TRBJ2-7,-,CASTRRGDNPRPHEQYF,TGTGCCAGCACCCGTCGGGGGGACAATCCCCGACCCCACGAGCAGTACTTC
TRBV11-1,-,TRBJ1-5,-,CASSQNSNQPQHF,TGTGCCAGCAGCCAAAATAGCAATCAGCCCCAGCATTTT
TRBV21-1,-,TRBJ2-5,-,CASASGRGETQYF,TGTGCCAGCGCTAGCGGGAGAGGAGAGACCCAGTACTTC
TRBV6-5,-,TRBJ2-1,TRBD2,CASRGGAYNEQFF,TGTGCCAGCAGGGGGGGGGCCTACAATGAGCAGTTCTTC
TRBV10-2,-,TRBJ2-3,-,CASSEGRSDTQYF,TGCGCCAGCAGTGAGGGCCGCTCGGATACGCAGTATTTT
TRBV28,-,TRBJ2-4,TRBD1,CASSYRGNIQYF,TGTGCCAGCAGTTACAGGGGGAACATTCAGTACTTC